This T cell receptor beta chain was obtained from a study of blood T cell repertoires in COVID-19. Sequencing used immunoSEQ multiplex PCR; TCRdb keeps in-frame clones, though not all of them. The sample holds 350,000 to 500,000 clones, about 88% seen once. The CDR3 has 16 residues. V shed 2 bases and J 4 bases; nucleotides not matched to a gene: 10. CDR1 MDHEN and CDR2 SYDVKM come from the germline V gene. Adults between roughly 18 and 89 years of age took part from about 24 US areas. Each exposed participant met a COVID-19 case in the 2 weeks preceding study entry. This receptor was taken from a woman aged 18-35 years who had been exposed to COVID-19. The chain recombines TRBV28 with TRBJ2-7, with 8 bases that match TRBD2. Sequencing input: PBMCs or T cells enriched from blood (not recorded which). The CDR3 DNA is TGTGCCAGCAGTTTAAGGGCCGGGGGGGCGCTTTACGAGCAGTACTTC. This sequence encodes CASSLRAGGALYEQYF.